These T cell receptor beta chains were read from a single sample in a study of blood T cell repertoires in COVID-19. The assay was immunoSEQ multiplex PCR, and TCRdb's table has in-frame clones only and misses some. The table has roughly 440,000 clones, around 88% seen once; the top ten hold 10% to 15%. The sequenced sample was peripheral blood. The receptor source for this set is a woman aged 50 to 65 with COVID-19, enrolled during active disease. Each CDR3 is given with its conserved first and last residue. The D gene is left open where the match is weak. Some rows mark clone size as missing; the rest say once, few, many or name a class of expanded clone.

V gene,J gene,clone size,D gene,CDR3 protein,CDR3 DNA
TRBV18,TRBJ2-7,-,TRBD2,CASSATSGDSYEQYF,TGTGCCAGCTCAGCCACTAGCGGGGACTCCTACGAGCAGTACTTC
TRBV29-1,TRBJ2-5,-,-,CSYNRVQETQYF,TGCAGCTACAACAGGGTCCAAGAGACCCAGTACTTC
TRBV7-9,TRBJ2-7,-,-,CASSPRGGTYEQYF,TGTGCCAGCAGCCCAAGGGGGGGCACCTACGAGCAGTACTTC
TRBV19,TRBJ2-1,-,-,CASSGEGEENEQFF,TGTGCCAGTAGTGGAGAGGGAGAGGAGAATGAGCAGTTCTTC
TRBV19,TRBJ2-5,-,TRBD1,CASGTNRGRVETQYF,TGTGCCAGTGGGACCAACAGGGGGCGGGTGGAGACCCAGTACTTC
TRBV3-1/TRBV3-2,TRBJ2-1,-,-,CASSLRRDEQFF,TGTGCCAGCAGCCTGCGGAGGGATGAGCAGTTCTTC
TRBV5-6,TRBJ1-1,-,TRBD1,CASTYQGDTEAFF,TGTGCCAGCACCTATCAGGGGGATACTGAAGCTTTCTTT
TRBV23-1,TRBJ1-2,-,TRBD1,CASSQGQVSGYTF,TGCGCCAGCAGTCAGGGACAGGTCTCTGGCTACACCTTC
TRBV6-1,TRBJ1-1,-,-,CASSDRSNTEAFF,TGTGCCAGCAGTGATAGATCGAACACTGAAGCTTTCTTT
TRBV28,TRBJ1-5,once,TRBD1,CASSLYPGTDDQPQHF,TGTGCCAGCAGTTTATACCCCGGGACAGATGATCAGCCCCAGCATTTT
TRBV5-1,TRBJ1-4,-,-,CASSQGLRNEKLFF,TGCGCCAGCAGCCAGGGATTGCGGAATGAAAAACTGTTTTTT
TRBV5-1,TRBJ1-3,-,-,CASSTQSGGNTIYF,TGCGCCAGCAGCACTCAATCGGGGGGAAACACCATATATTTT
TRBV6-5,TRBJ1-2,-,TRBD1,CASRTHQGAVYGYTF,TGTGCCAGCCGGACTCACCAGGGGGCGGTCTATGGCTACACCTTC
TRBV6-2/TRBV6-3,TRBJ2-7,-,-,CASSLTNTYEQYF,TGTGCCAGCAGCCTGACAAATACCTACGAGCAGTACTTC
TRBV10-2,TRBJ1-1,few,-,CASSARGTNTEAFF,TGCGCCAGCAGTGCTCGGGGTACGAACACTGAAGCTTTCTTT
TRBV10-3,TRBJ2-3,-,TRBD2,CAISELLAGSTDTQYF,TGTGCCATCAGTGAGTTACTAGCGGGGAGCACAGATACGCAGTATTTT
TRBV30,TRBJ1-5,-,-,CAWSMGHYTNSNQPQHF,TGTGCCTGGAGTATGGGACATTACACCAATAGCAATCAGCCCCAGCATTTT
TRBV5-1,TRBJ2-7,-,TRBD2,CASRLLAGGPNHRYEQYF,TGCGCCAGCAGACTTCTAGCGGGGGGGCCTAATCACAGGTACGAGCAGTACTTC
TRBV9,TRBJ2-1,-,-,CASSVGGGLGSSYNEQFF,TGTGCCAGCAGCGTAGGAGGAGGTTTAGGTAGCTCCTACAATGAGCAGTTCTTC
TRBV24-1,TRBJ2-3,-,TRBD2,CATSDARDYGDTQYF,TGTGCCACCAGTGATGCCAGGGACTATGGAGATACGCAGTATTTT
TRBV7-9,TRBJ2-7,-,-,CPSRRDYEQYF,TGTCCCAGCCGAAGAGATTACGAGCAGTACTTC
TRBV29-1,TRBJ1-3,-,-,CSVPQRVASGNTIYF,TGCAGCGTCCCCCAACGGGTGGCCTCTGGAAACACCATATATTTT
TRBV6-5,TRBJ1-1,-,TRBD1,CASREPGQMNTEAFF,TGTGCCAGCAGGGAGCCGGGACAGATGAACACTGAAGCTTTCTTT
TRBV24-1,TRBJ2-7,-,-,CATSDPRDTSYEQYF,TGTGCCACCAGTGACCCCCGGGACACTTCCTACGAGCAGTACTTC
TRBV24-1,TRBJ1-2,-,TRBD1,CATSDIRQGEGYGYTF,TGTGCCACCAGTGATATCCGACAGGGAGAGGGCTATGGCTACACCTTC
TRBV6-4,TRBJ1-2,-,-,CASSPNSQWAGGGYTF,TGTGCCAGCAGCCCTAATTCTCAGTGGGCGGGTGGCGGCTACACCTTC
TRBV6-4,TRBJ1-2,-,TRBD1,CASSAQYGTALYGYTF,TGTGCCAGCAGTGCCCAATATGGGACAGCTCTCTATGGCTACACCTTC
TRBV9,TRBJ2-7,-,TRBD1,CASSEGQTGVYEQYF,TGTGCCAGCAGCGAAGGCCAGACAGGGGTTTACGAGCAGTACTTC
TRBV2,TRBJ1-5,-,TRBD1,CASSEGQGDGQPQHF,TGTGCCAGCAGTGAGGGACAGGGAGATGGGCAGCCCCAGCATTTT
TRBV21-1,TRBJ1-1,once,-,CASSRRGNNTEAFF,TGTGCCAGCAGCAGACGGGGGAACAACACTGAAGCTTTCTTT
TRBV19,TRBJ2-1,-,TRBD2,CASRTSGGHEQFF,TGTGCCAGCCGGACTAGCGGGGGGCATGAGCAGTTCTTC
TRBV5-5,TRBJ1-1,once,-,CASSIGEFEAFF,TGTGCCAGCAGCATTGGGGAGTTTGAAGCTTTCTTT
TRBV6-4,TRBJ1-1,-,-,CASRSSRAGTEAFF,TGTGCCAGCAGATCATCGAGGGCGGGCACTGAAGCTTTCTTT
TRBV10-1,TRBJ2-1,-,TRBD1,CASSGAGTGGKDEQFF,TGCGCCAGCAGTGGGGCCGGGACAGGGGGCAAGGATGAGCAGTTCTTC
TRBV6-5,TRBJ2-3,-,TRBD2,CASSLLAEDTQYF,TGTGCCAGCAGTTTACTAGCGGAAGATACGCAGTATTTT
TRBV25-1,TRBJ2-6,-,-,CASSESAGANVLTF,TGTGCCAGCAGTGAATCGGCTGGGGCCAACGTCCTGACTTTC
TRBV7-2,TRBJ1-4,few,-,CASSFYPGPNEKLFF,TGTGCCAGCAGCTTCTACCCCGGTCCTAATGAAAAACTGTTTTTT
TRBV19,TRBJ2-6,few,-,CASSIQGDGANVLTF,TGTGCCAGTAGTATACAGGGCGATGGGGCCAACGTCCTGACTTTC
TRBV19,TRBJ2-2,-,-,CASSISRGAGELFF,TGTGCCAGTAGTATCTCAAGGGGTGCCGGGGAGCTGTTTTTT
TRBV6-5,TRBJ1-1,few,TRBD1,CASSYLRQGDTEAFF,TGTGCCAGCAGTTACTTGCGACAGGGAGACACTGAAGCTTTCTTT
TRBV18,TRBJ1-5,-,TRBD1,CASSLDRGGNQPQHF,TGTGCCAGCTCGCTGGACAGGGGTGGCAATCAGCCCCAGCATTTT
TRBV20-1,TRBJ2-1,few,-,CSARMGYEQFF,TGCAGTGCTAGAATGGGCTATGAGCAGTTCTTC
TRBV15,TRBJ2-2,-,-,CATSPGVTGELFF,TGTGCCACCAGCCCGGGGGTGACCGGGGAGCTGTTTTTT
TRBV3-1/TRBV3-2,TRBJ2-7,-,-,CASSLGHGDYSYEQYF,TGTGCCAGCAGCCTTGGTCACGGGGATTACTCCTACGAGCAGTACTTC
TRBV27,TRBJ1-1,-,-,CASSSPTGSNTEAFF,TGTGCCAGCAGTTCGCCCACAGGGTCGAACACTGAAGCTTTCTTT
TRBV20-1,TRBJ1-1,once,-,CSATVNTEAFF,TGCAGTGCTACGGTGAACACTGAAGCTTTCTTT
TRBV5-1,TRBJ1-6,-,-,CASTIQGRGGSPLHF,TGCGCCAGCACCATACAAGGCCGAGGGGGTTCACCCCTCCACTTT
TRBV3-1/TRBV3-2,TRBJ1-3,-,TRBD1,CASSQEGRQGLGVRNTIYF,TGTGCCAGCAGCCAAGAAGGGCGACAGGGGCTAGGAGTAAGAAACACCATATATTTT
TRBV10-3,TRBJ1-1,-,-,CAITPGAGDEAFF,TGTGCCATCACCCCAGGGGCTGGTGATGAAGCTTTCTTT
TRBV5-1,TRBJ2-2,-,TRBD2,CASSRPAGGPAGELFF,TGCGCCAGCAGCAGACCAGCGGGGGGGCCCGCCGGGGAGCTGTTTTTT
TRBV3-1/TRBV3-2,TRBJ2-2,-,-,CASSQRTAVRSTGELFF,TGTGCCAGCAGCCAAAGGACAGCCGTCCGTAGCACCGGGGAGCTGTTTTTT
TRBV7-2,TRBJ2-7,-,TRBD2,CASSLVGLAGVSYEQYF,TGTGCCAGCAGCTTAGTGGGACTAGCGGGGGTCTCCTACGAGCAGTACTTC
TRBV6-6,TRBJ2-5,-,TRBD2,CASSYSGGGARETQYF,TGTGCCAGCAGTTACTCGGGCGGGGGGGCGCGAGAGACCCAGTACTTC
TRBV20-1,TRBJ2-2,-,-,CGYRENGELFF,TGCGGATACAGGGAGAACGGGGAGCTGTTTTTT
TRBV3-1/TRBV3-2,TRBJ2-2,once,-,CASSFREIRELFF,TGTGCCAGCAGCTTCAGGGAAATCCGGGAGCTGTTTTTT
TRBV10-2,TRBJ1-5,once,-,CASSARGNQPQHF,TGCGCCAGCAGTGCGAGGGGCAATCAGCCCCAGCATTTT
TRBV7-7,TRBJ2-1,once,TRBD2,CASSSGLAGARNEQFF,TGTGCCAGCAGCTCAGGACTAGCGGGGGCACGAAATGAGCAGTTCTTC
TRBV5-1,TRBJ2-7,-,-,CASSALTSYEQYF,TGCGCCAGCAGCGCGCTGACTAGCTACGAGCAGTACTTC